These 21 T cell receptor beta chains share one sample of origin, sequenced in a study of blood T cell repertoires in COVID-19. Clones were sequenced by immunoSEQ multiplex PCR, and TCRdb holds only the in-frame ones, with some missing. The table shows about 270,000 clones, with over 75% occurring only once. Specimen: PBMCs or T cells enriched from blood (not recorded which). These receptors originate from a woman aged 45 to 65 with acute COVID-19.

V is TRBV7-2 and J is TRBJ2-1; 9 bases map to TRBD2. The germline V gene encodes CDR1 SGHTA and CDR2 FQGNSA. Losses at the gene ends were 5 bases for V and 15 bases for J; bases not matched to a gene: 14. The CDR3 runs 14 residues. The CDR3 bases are TGTGCCAGCAGCCGTAGGGATGCAGCGGGGGGCTGGTTCTTC. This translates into CASSRRDAAGGWFF.

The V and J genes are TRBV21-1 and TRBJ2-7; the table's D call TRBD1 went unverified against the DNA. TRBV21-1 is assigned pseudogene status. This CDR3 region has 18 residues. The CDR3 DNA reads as TGTGCCAGCAGGGGACCGACAGGGTTGCGAGGTTTAGGATACGAGCAGTACTTC. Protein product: CASRGPTGLRGLGYEQYF.

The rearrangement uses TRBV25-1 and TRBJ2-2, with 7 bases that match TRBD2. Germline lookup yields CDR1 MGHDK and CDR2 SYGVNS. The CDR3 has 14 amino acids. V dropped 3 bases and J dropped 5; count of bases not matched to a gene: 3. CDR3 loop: CASSERGLTGELFF. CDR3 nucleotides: TGTGCCAGCAGTGAGCGGGGGTTGACCGGGGAGCTGTTTTTT.

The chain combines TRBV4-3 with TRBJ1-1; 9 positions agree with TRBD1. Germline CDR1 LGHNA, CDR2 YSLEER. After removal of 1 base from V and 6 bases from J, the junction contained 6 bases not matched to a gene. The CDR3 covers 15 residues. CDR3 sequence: CASSQGGQGYAEAFF. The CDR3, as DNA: TGCGCCAGCAGCCAAGGTGGACAGGGGTACGCTGAAGCTTTCTTT.

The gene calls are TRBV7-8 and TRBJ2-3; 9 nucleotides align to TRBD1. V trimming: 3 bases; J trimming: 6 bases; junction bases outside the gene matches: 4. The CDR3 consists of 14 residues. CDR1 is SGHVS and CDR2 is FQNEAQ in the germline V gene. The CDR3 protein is CASSFWTGVDTQYF. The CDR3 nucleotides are TGTGCCAGCAGCTTCTGGACAGGGGTGGATACGCAGTATTTT.

The CDR3 sequence is CAWSRGYQPQHF. The CDR3 nucleotides are TGTGCCTGGAGCAGGGGGTATCAGCCCCAGCATTTT. This chain uses TRBV30 with TRBJ1-5; 7 bases fit TRBD1. Germline CDR1 is GTSNPN and CDR2 is SVGIG (reference sequence). The junction had 1 base not matched to a gene; V was cut back by 3 bases and J by 5 bases. The CDR3 sequence is 12 residues long.

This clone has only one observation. The CDR3 DNA sequence: TGTGCCAGCAGTTTAGGGCAGCCACTCTCTGGAAACACCATATATTTT. This gives the protein CASSLGQPLSGNTIYF. The chain has TRBV28 and TRBJ1-3; D gene uncertain. The V gene lost 2 bases and the J gene lost 0 bases, with 11 bases spanning the gap. CDR1 MDHEN and CDR2 SYDVKM come from the germline V gene. The CDR3 is 16 residues long.

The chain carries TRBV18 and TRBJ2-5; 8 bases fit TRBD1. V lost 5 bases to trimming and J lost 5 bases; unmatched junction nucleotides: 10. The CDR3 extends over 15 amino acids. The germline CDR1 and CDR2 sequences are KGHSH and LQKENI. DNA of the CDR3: TGTGCCAGCTCATCAGCGACAGGGGCAGTGGAGACCCAGTACTTC. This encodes CASSSATGAVETQYF.

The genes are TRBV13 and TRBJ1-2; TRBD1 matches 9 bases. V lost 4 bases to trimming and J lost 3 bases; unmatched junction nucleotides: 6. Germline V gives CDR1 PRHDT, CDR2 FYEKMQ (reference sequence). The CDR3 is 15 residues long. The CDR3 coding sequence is TGTGCCAGCAGCTCTGGGACAGGGCTATACTATGGCTACACCTTC. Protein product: CASSSGTGLYYGYTF.

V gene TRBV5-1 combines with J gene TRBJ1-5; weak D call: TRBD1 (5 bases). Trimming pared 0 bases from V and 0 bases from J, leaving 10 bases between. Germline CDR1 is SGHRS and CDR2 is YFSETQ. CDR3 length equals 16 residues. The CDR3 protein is CASSLAPGLSNQPQHF. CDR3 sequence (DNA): TGCGCCAGCAGCTTGGCTCCAGGGCTTAGCAATCAGCCCCAGCATTTT.

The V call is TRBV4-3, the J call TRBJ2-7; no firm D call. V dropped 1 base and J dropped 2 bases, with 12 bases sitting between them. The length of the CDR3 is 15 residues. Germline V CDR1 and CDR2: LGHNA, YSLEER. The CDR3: CASSQGNGGAYEQYF. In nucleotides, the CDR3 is TGCGCCAGCAGCCAAGGAAACGGCGGAGCCTACGAGCAGTACTTC.

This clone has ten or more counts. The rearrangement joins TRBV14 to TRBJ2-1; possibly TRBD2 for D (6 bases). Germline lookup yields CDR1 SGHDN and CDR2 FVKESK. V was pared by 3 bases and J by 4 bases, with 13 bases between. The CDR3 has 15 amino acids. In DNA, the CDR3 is TGTGCCAGCAGCCATGCGGGGCCAGGGTACAATGAGCAGTTCTTC. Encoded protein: CASSHAGPGYNEQFF.

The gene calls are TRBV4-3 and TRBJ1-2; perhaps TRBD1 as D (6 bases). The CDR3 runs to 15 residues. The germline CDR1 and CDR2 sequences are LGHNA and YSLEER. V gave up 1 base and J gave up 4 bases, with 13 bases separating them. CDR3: CASSQALEDSYGYTF. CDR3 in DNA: TGCGCCAGCAGCCAAGCCCTCGAGGACAGCTATGGCTACACCTTC.

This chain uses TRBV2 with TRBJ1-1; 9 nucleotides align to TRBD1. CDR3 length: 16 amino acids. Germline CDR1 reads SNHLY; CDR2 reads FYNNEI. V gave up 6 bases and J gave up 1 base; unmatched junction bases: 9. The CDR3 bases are TGTGCCAGCAGGGACAGGGGAACCAGTTCGAACACTGAAGCTTTCTTT. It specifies CASRDRGTSSNTEAFF.

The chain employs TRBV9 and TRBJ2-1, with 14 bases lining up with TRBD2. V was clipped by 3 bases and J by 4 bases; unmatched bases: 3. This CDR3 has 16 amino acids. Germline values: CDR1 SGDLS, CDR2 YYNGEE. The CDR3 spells CASSATSGGGYNEQFF. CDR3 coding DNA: TGTGCCAGCAGCGCGACTAGCGGGGGGGGGTACAATGAGCAGTTCTTC.

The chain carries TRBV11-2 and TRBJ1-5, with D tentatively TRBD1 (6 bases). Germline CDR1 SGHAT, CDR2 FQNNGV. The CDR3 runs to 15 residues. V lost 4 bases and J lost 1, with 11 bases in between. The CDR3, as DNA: TGTGCCAGCAGCTCCGGACAGCTCAGCAATCAGCCCCAGCATTTT. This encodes CASSSGQLSNQPQHF.

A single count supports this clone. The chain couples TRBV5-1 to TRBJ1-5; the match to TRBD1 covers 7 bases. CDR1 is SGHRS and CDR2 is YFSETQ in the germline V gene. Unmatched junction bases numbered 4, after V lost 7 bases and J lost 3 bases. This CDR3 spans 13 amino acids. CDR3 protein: CASSQGYNQPQHF. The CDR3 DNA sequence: TGCGCCAGCTCACAGGGGTACAATCAGCCCCAGCATTTT.

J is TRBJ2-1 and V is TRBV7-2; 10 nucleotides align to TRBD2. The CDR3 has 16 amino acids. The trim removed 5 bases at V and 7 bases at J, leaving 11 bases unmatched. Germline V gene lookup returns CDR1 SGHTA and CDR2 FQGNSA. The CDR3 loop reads CASSLSLAGARNEQFF. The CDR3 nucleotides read TGTGCCAGCAGCCTTTCCCTAGCGGGGGCCCGGAATGAGCAGTTCTTC.

CDR3: CASSQAKGQGVGANVLTF. CDR3 in DNA: TGTGCCAGCAGCCAAGCGAAGGGACAGGGGGTTGGGGCCAACGTCCTGACTTTC. The chain recombines TRBV4-2 with TRBJ2-6, with 11 bases identical to TRBD1. The length of the CDR3 is 18 residues. CDR1 LGHNA and CDR2 YNFKEQ come from the germline V gene. Trimming at V came to 1 base and at J to 3 bases, leaving 5 bases not matched to a gene.

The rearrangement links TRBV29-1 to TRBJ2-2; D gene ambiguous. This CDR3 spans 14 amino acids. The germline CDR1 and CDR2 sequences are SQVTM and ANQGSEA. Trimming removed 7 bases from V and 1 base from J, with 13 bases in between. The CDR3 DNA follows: TGCAGCGGTGCGGCGGCCCAGAACACCGGGGAGCTGTTTTTT. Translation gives CSGAAAQNTGELFF.

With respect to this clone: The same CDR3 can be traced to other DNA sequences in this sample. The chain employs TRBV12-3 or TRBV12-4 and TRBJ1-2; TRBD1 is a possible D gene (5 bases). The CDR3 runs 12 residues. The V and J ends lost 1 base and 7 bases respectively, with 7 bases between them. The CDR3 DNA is TGTGCCAGCAGTTTAGGACAGTTTGGCTACACCTTC. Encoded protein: CASSLGQFGYTF.